What follows are 14 T cell receptor beta chains derived from one specimen sequenced in a study of long-term antiretroviral therapy in people with HIV. Sequencing used immunoSEQ v3.0 at survey level. Sequencing used immunoSEQ multiplex PCR; TCRdb keeps in-frame clones, though not all of them. The sample holds 11,000 or so clones, over 70% seen once. The sample consisted of unsorted PBMCs, taken 0.8 years before starting antiretroviral therapy. The receptors were sampled from a woman in her forties with HIV.

The chain recombines TRBV7-2 with TRBJ2-7; D may be TRBD2 (5 bases). The CDR3 is 15 amino acids. Germline CDR1 and CDR2: SGHTA and FQGNSA. V was shortened by 2 bases and J by 1 base, with 12 bases between the two germline ends. CDR3 residues: CASSLQTGGSYEQYF. In DNA, the CDR3 is TGTGCCAGCAGCTTACAAACGGGCGGGTCCTACGAGCAGTACTTC.

As to this clone: A read error may account for a junction end that differs from germline. The chain uses TRBV19 and TRBJ2-1; a weak D match, TRBD2 (6 bases). CDR1 is LNHDA, CDR2 SQIVND, per germline (reference sequence). This CDR3 is built from 15 residues. The CDR3 sequence is CASSMWVRGIDEQFF. The CDR3 nucleotides are TGTGCCAGCAGTATGTGGGTGCGGGGAATCGATGAGCAGTTCTTC.

The V gene is TRBV15, the J gene TRBJ2-2; no firm D call. V was shortened by 0 bases and J by 1 base, with 6 bases between the two germline ends. From germline, CDR1 is LNHNV and CDR2 YYDKDF (reference sequence). The length of the CDR3 is 15 residues. Here the CDR3 DNA reads TGTGCCACCAGCAGAGATTTGGTGAACACCGGGGAGCTGTTTTTT. Its translation: CATSRDLVNTGELFF.

The chain joins TRBV27 to TRBJ2-7; 7 nucleotides agree with TRBD1. The V gene end was trimmed by 7 bases and the J gene end by 0 bases; junction bases not matched to a gene: 9. Germline V lookup: CDR1 MNHEY, CDR2 SMNVEV (reference sequence). This CDR3 is 15 amino acids long. Here the CDR3 reads CASIKTGPLSYEQYF. The CDR3 DNA follows: TGTGCCAGCATTAAGACAGGGCCCCTCTCCTACGAGCAGTACTTC.

Only a few counts were recorded for this clone. The rearrangement links TRBV2 to TRBJ1-5; D possibly corresponds to TRBD1 (6 bases). There are 14 residues in the CDR3. Germline CDR1 reads SNHLY; CDR2 reads FYNNEI. Trimming pared 7 bases from V and 4 bases from J, leaving 14 bases between. The CDR3 coding sequence is TGTGCCAGCAAAGGAGAAGGGGGGAATCAGCCCCAGCATTTT. The encoded protein is CASKGEGGNQPQHF.

CDR3 sequence (DNA): TGTGCCAGCAGTGAAATGGACGGGGAGCTGTTTTTT. Its protein is CASSEMDGELFF. This chain links TRBV2 with TRBJ2-2; no definite D call. The germline V and J ends were trimmed by 2 bases and 7 bases, with 5 bases remaining between them. The CDR3 has 12 residues. Germline CDR1 and CDR2: SNHLY and FYNNEI.

The V and J genes are TRBV11-2 and TRBJ2-2; tentative D call: TRBD2 (5 bases). From germline, CDR1 is SGHAT and CDR2 FQNNGV. This CDR3 contains 17 residues. V was clipped by 1 base and J by 0 bases, with 12 bases between them. CDR3 loop: CASSLGSSRANTGELFF. For the CDR3, the DNA is TGTGCCAGCAGCTTAGGGTCTAGCCGCGCGAACACCGGGGAGCTGTTTTTT.

For the CDR3, the DNA is TGTGCCAGCAGCTTAAGGAAGACCCAGTACTTC. It codes for CASSLRKTQYF. This rearrangement joins TRBV7-6 to TRBJ2-5, with unresolved D. CDR3 length: 11 amino acids. Germline CDR1 is SGHVS and CDR2 is FNYEAQ. V lost 2 bases, J lost 6 bases, and 4 bases lay in between.

The chain joins TRBV4-1 to TRBJ2-7, with 7 positions matching TRBD1. This CDR3 is 13 amino acids long. Trimming took 3 bases from V and 3 from J; bases not matched to a gene: 2. The germline gives CDR1 MGHRA, CDR2 YSYEKL. CDR3 sequence: CASSHAGGYEQYF. The CDR3 DNA follows: TGCGCCAGCAGCCACGCAGGGGGCTACGAGCAGTACTTC.

The rearrangement links TRBV5-4 to TRBJ2-1; D remains unclear. The CDR3 has 14 amino acids. Germline lookup yields CDR1 SGHNT and CDR2 YYREEE (reference sequence). The V end was cut by 6 bases, the J end by 0 bases, with 10 bases between. The CDR3 DNA reads as TGTGCCAGCACCGTGGAGAGCTCCTACAATGAGCAGTTCTTC. This sequence encodes CASTVESSYNEQFF.

The V and J genes are TRBV6-6 and TRBJ1-5; D call uncertain. This CDR3 is built from 13 residues. With 3 bases removed from V and 9 bases from J, the gap between germline ends came to 12 bases. In germline, CDR1 is MNHNY, CDR2 SVGAGI (reference sequence). The CDR3, as DNA: TGTGCCAGCAGTTATAGTGGGGAAACGCCCCAGCATTTT. Protein sequence: CASSYSGETPQHF.

In its sample, this clone was seen a few times. The V call is TRBV11-2, the J call TRBJ1-2; the match to TRBD1 covers 7 bases. Germline CDR1 and CDR2: SGHAT and FQNNGV. This CDR3 is built from 15 residues. J gave up 1 base and V 4 bases, and 6 bases lay outside the gene matches. The CDR3 DNA sequence: TGTGCCAGCAGCTCTTTTCAGGGGGATAACTATGGCTACACCTTC. It translates to CASSSFQGDNYGYTF.

The chain has TRBV5-1 and TRBJ1-4, with D hard to call. Between the trimmed V and J ends, which lost 7 bases and 0 bases, there was a span of 10 bases. The CDR3 has 14 residues. Germline V gene lookup returns CDR1 SGHRS and CDR2 YFSETQ. The CDR3 here is CASATWATNEKLFF. DNA for the CDR3: TGCGCCAGCGCAACATGGGCAACTAATGAAAAACTGTTTTTT.

In its sample, this clone was seen a few times. CDR3 DNA sequence: TGTGCCAGCAGTGGCGGGCTACTAGCGCAGATCACCGGGGAGCTGTTTTTT. Residues: CASSGGLLAQITGELFF. V usage is TRBV6-1 and J usage is TRBJ2-2, with 7 positions matching TRBD2. Germline CDR1 is MNHNS and CDR2 is SASEGT. V trimming: 4 bases; J trimming: 4 bases; junction bases outside the gene matches: 12. The CDR3 extends over 17 amino acids.